The 30 T cell receptor beta chains reported below all come from one sample, sequenced in a study of blood T cell repertoires in COVID-19 (dated by TCRdb to 2020 to 2021). The library was produced with the immunoSEQ multiplex PCR assay. Not all clones reach the TCRdb copy of this immuneACCESS table, which keeps in-frame sequences only. Checked studies attribute under half of the gap to unresolved V genes and leave the rest unexplained. Within this sample are 270,000 or so clones, with over 70% of them counted one time only. The top ten clones comprise about 9.1% of the sample. The specimen sequenced was peripheral blood. These receptors all come from a human donor in a cohort sampled during active COVID-19.

V and J are TRBV6-5 and TRBJ2-2; the D gene is possibly TRBD1 (6 bases). Germline V gene data show CDR1 as MNHEY and CDR2 as SVGAGI. The CDR3 is made up of 16 amino acids. Trimming removed 4 bases from V and 1 base from J, with 13 bases in between. CDR3: CASSLNSGVNTGELFF. The CDR3 DNA reads as TGTGCCAGCAGTTTGAACTCAGGGGTGAACACCGGGGAGCTGTTTTTT.

The chain carries TRBV18 and TRBJ1-6, with 10 positions matching TRBD1. V shed 2 bases and J 10 bases; nucleotides not matched to a gene: 2. Germline CDR1 and CDR2: KGHSH and LQKENI. The CDR3 loop spans 14 amino acids. CDR3 in amino acids: CASSPLDRGSPLHF. CDR3 nucleotides: TGTGCCAGCTCACCATTGGACAGGGGGTCACCCCTCCACTTT.

The gene calls are TRBV5-1 and TRBJ1-2; possible D gene TRBD1, 6 bases. The V gene's germline CDR1 is SGHRS and CDR2 YFSETQ. The V gene lost 4 bases and the J gene lost 4 bases, with 14 bases spanning the gap. The CDR3 totals 14 residues. CDR3 protein: CASSAGTSRYGYTF. CDR3 DNA sequence: TGCGCCAGCAGCGCCGGGACATCACGCTATGGCTACACCTTC.

This clone was observed a handful of times. The V gene is TRBV10-1, the J gene TRBJ1-5, with TRBD1 identical over 8 bases. The CDR3 sequence is 15 residues long. Germline values: CDR1 WNHNN, CDR2 SYGVQD (reference sequence). Unmatched junction bases numbered 5, after V lost 4 bases and J lost 3 bases. The chain's CDR3 is CASSVGQGNNQPQHF. The CDR3 nucleotides read TGCGCCAGCAGTGTCGGACAGGGCAACAATCAGCCCCAGCATTTT.

The V and J genes are TRBV28 and TRBJ2-7; TRBD2 matches 11 bases. Germline CDR1 MDHEN, CDR2 SYDVKM. CDR3 size: 17 residues. After removal of 6 bases from V and 0 bases from J, the junction contained 10 bases not matched to a gene. CDR3 sequence: CASRRGTSGGNSYEQYF. CDR3 DNA: TGTGCCAGCAGGCGGGGAACTAGCGGGGGAAACTCCTACGAGCAGTACTTC.

The rearrangement links TRBV6-4 to TRBJ1-1; D gene uncertain. Germline V CDR1 and CDR2: MRHNA, SNTAGT. The CDR3 has 15 amino acids. Trimming took 4 bases from V and 0 from J, leaving 12 bases between them. The CDR3 DNA is TGTGCCAGCAGTGTGGAGTTTATTATGAACACTGAAGCTTTCTTT. Translation gives CASSVEFIMNTEAFF.

The chain has TRBV5-6 and TRBJ2-5, with 13 bases aligning to TRBD2. V dropped 4 bases and J dropped 4; count of bases not matched to a gene: 4. The germline gives CDR1 SGHDT, CDR2 YYEEEE. This CDR3 comprises 15 residues. CDR3 nucleotide sequence: TGTGCCAGCAGCCCCGGACTAGCGGGAGCAGAGACCCAGTACTTC. Protein sequence: CASSPGLAGAETQYF.

V and J are TRBV4-2 and TRBJ2-4; a possible D gene is TRBD2 (6 bases). CDR1 and CDR2 from the germline V gene are LGHNA and YNFKEQ. V was shortened by 1 base and J by 8 bases, with 15 bases between the two germline ends. The CDR3 runs 15 residues. Here the CDR3 DNA reads TGTGCCAGCAGCCAAGGGGGGGATCGGATACACATTCAGTACTTC. Its protein product is CASSQGGDRIHIQYF.

This clone was observed a handful of times. The rearrangement uses TRBV7-6 and TRBJ1-6; TRBD1 aligns across 10 bases. Germline CDR1 and CDR2: SGHVS and FNYEAQ. V shed 5 bases and J 9 bases; nucleotides not matched to a gene: 4. The CDR3 runs to 14 residues. CDR3 residues: CASSRDRGLSPLHF. The CDR3 DNA follows: TGTGCCAGCAGCCGGGACAGGGGACTTTCACCCCTCCACTTT. The whole variable domain, remainder taken from reference TRBV7-6 and TRBJ1-6, is GAGVSQSPRYKVTKRGQDVALRCDPISGHVSLYWYRQALGQGPEFLTYFNYEAQQDKSGLPNDRFSAERPEGSISTLTIQRTEQRDSAMYRCASSRDRGLSPLHFGNGTRLTVT.

The rearrangement joins TRBV3-1 (or the pseudogene TRBV3-2) to TRBJ2-3; TRBD2 matches 7 bases. The CDR3 sequence is 16 residues long. With 1 base clipped from V and 3 bases from J, the junction kept 7 bases outside the gene matches. Germline loops: CDR1 LGHDT, CDR2 YNNKEL (reference sequence). The CDR3 DNA sequence: TGTGCCAGCAGCCAAGGGGGAGGGTTTTCTACAGATACGCAGTATTTT. This sequence encodes CASSQGGGFSTDTQYF.

The genes are TRBV19 and TRBJ2-6; a weak D match, TRBD1 (6 bases). The CDR3 totals 17 residues. Germline CDR1 is LNHDA and CDR2 is SQIVND (reference sequence). V shed 9 bases and J shed 1 base, with 19 bases lying between them. The DNA for the CDR3 is TGTGCCAGCAATCCAGGGGCTAGTCCATCTGGGGCCAACGTCCTGACTTTC. Translated: CASNPGASPSGANVLTF.

The CDR3 is CASSLSGMAYEQYF. CDR3 sequence (DNA): TGTGCCAGCAGTTTGAGCGGGATGGCCTACGAGCAGTACTTC. The V call is TRBV27, the J call TRBJ2-7, with TRBD2 identical over 7 bases. The CDR3 has 14 residues. Germline CDR1 reads MNHEY; CDR2 reads SMNVEV (reference sequence). With V trimmed by 3 bases and J by 2 bases, 4 bases remained unmatched.

V gene TRBV4-3 combines with J gene TRBJ2-7, with a possible D match to TRBD2 (5 bases). V was shortened by 0 bases and J by 5 bases, with 11 bases between the two germline ends. The germline V gene encodes CDR1 LGHNA and CDR2 YSLEER. The length of the CDR3 is 14 residues. DNA of the CDR3: TGCGCCAGCAGCCAAGACCGGGGTTTGAACGAGCAGTACTTC. Amino acids: CASSQDRGLNEQYF.

This chain links TRBV18 with TRBJ2-3, with 9 bases fitting TRBD2. V shed 1 base and J 2 bases; nucleotides not matched to a gene: 10. The CDR3 is made up of 18 amino acids. Germline CDR1 KGHSH, CDR2 LQKENI. The CDR3 coding sequence is TGTGCCAGCTCACCACTCCTAGCGGGGAGACTTATCACAGATACGCAGTATTTT. It specifies CASSPLLAGRLITDTQYF.

The V gene is TRBV2, the J gene TRBJ2-1, with 10 bases identical to TRBD2. Germline V lookup: CDR1 SNHLY, CDR2 FYNNEI. The CDR3 spans 15 residues. V was clipped by 1 base and J by 6 bases; unmatched bases: 3. CDR3 sequence: CASSEVSSGGNEQFF. DNA for the CDR3: TGTGCCAGCAGTGAAGTGTCTAGCGGGGGCAATGAGCAGTTCTTC.

The chain has TRBV5-1 and TRBJ2-3, with 7 bases aligning to TRBD2. The CDR3 is 15 residues long. Trimming removed 2 bases from V and 2 bases from J; junction bases left unmatched: 5. Germline CDR1 reads SGHRS; CDR2 reads YFSETQ. In nucleotides, the CDR3 is TGCGCCAGCAGCTTTCAGCGGGGACCCACAGATACGCAGTATTTT. This encodes CASSFQRGPTDTQYF.

This chain connects TRBV10-2 to TRBJ2-7; TRBD1 agrees at 8 bases. J was trimmed by 5 bases and V by 4 bases; bases with no gene match: 16. This CDR3 region has 17 residues. Per germline, CDR1 WSHSY and CDR2 SAAADI. The CDR3 sequence: CASSVLAGGATGDEQYF. CDR3 bases: TGCGCCAGCAGTGTGCTCGCAGGGGGCGCCACGGGAGACGAGCAGTACTTC.

As DNA, the CDR3 is TGTGCCAGCAGTTTATTAGCGGATACGCAGTATTTT. It codes for CASSLLADTQYF. V gene TRBV28 combines with J gene TRBJ2-3, with TRBD2 as a possible D gene (5 bases). Between the trimmed V and J ends, which lost 1 base and 6 bases, there was a span of 5 bases. There are 12 residues in the CDR3. In germline, CDR1 is MDHEN, CDR2 SYDVKM.

The chain employs TRBV7-9 and TRBJ2-7; D gene unclear. CDR1 SEHNR and CDR2 FQNEAQ come from the germline V gene (reference sequence). The CDR3 length is 13 residues. Trimming cost V 3 bases and J 0 bases, with 6 bases left between them. CDR3 loop: CASSFPSSYEQYF. Written as DNA, the CDR3 is TGTGCCAGCAGCTTCCCCAGCTCCTACGAGCAGTACTTC.

V is TRBV5-5 and J is TRBJ2-3; 7 bases agree with TRBD1. CDR3 length equals 15 residues. V gave up 3 bases and J gave up 3 bases; unmatched junction bases: 7. Germline assignment: CDR1 SGHKS and CDR2 YYEKEE (reference sequence). This CDR3 is CASSSPGQKTDTQYF. The CDR3 coding sequence is TGTGCCAGCAGCTCTCCGGGACAGAAGACAGATACGCAGTATTTT.

This chain uses TRBV6-5 with TRBJ2-7, with 9 bases lining up with TRBD1. Germline V gives CDR1 MNHEY, CDR2 SVGAGI. The CDR3 loop spans 16 amino acids. J lost 7 bases, V lost 3 bases, and 13 bases had no gene match. CDR3 sequence: CASSYIPRTGVREQYF. CDR3 coding DNA: TGTGCCAGCAGTTATATTCCCCGGACAGGGGTACGGGAGCAGTACTTC.

The chain has TRBV19 and TRBJ2-3; possibly TRBD1 for D (5 bases). Germline V gene lookup returns CDR1 LNHDA and CDR2 SQIVND (reference sequence). The CDR3 consists of 14 residues. The V and J ends lost 4 bases and 5 bases respectively, with 13 bases between them. The CDR3 nucleotides are TGTGCCAGTAGTAGGGCAGGGATTGTAGATACGCAGTATTTT. Translation: CASSRAGIVDTQYF.

This rearrangement joins TRBV18 to TRBJ1-2; D is unresolved. V was clipped by 3 bases and J by 3 bases, with 8 bases between them. CDR3 length: 13 residues. Germline lookup yields CDR1 KGHSH and CDR2 LQKENI. The CDR3 here is CASSPGKDYGYTF. CDR3 coding DNA: TGTGCCAGCTCACCCGGGAAGGACTATGGCTACACCTTC.

The V call is TRBV9, the J call TRBJ2-3; 15 nucleotides line up with TRBD2. Per the germline V gene, CDR1 is SGDLS and CDR2 is YYNGEE. The CDR3 runs to 15 residues. The V gene end was trimmed by 3 bases and the J gene end by 7 bases; junction bases not matched to a gene: 3. Written as DNA, the CDR3 is TGTGCCAGCAGCGCCGGGACTAGCGGGGGGCATACGCAGTATTTT. Its protein is CASSAGTSGGHTQYF. Supplemented by reference TRBV9 and TRBJ2-3, the full variable domain reads DSGVTQTPKHLITATGQRVTLRCSPRSGDLSVYWYQQSLDQGLQFLIQYYNGEERAKGNILERFSAQQFPDLHSELNLSSLELGDSALYFCASSAGTSGGHTQYFGPGTRLTVL.

The chain has TRBV11-2 and TRBJ2-1; the D gene is possibly TRBD1 (5 bases). The germline V gene encodes CDR1 SGHAT and CDR2 FQNNGV. V dropped 3 bases and J dropped 9 bases, with 21 bases sitting between them. The CDR3 sequence is 16 residues long. The CDR3 protein is CASSFPSSQVAFEQFF. CDR3 bases: TGTGCCAGCAGCTTTCCCTCGTCACAGGTCGCCTTTGAGCAGTTCTTC.

The rearrangement uses TRBV20-1 and TRBJ2-1; D is undetermined. This CDR3 spans 11 amino acids. Per germline, CDR1 DFQATT and CDR2 SNEGSKA (reference sequence). Trimming cost V 0 bases and J 10 bases, with 7 bases left between them. CDR3 amino acids: CSARDHQEQFF. As DNA, the CDR3 is TGCAGTGCTAGAGATCATCAGGAGCAGTTCTTC.

This clone was recorded only once. The chain is built from TRBV5-4 and TRBJ2-7; maybe TRBD1 (6 bases). In germline, CDR1 is SGHNT, CDR2 YYREEE (reference sequence). This CDR3 has 17 residues. The germline V and J ends were trimmed by 4 bases and 0 bases, with 20 bases remaining between them. This CDR3 reads CASSTGQNLISSYEQYF. The CDR3 DNA is TGTGCCAGCAGCACGGGACAAAACCTAATAAGCTCCTACGAGCAGTACTTC.

On this clone itself: Relative to the germline gene, one junction end is altered; a read error may explain this. The chain carries TRBV6-5 and TRBJ2-1; perhaps TRBD2 as D (6 bases). Germline-derived CDR1 and CDR2 are MNHEY and SVGAGI. There are 15 residues in the CDR3. The chain's CDR3 is CARSYIVGSHNEQFF. CDR3 in DNA: TGTGCCAGAAGTTACATAGTCGGGAGCCACAATGAGCAGTTCTTC.

The chain combines TRBV7-9 with TRBJ1-3, with TRBD1 as a possible D gene (5 bases). This CDR3 has 12 residues. CDR1 is SEHNR and CDR2 is FQNEAQ in the germline V gene (reference sequence). Trimming shortened V by 4 bases and J by 7 bases, and 8 bases separated the two germline ends. CDR3: CASSSEGNTIYF. The CDR3 region has the DNA TGTGCCAGCAGCTCGGAGGGGAACACCATATATTTT.

The gene calls are TRBV4-1 and TRBJ1-5; the match to TRBD1 covers 7 bases. CDR1 MGHRA and CDR2 YSYEKL come from the germline V gene. V lost 4 bases, J lost 6 bases, and 15 bases stayed unmatched. This CDR3 region has 17 residues. CDR3 in amino acids: CASSPELATGFGQPQHF. CDR3 nucleotides: TGCGCCAGCAGCCCTGAGTTGGCGACAGGGTTCGGTCAGCCCCAGCATTTT.